These 21 T cell receptor beta chains originate from one sample sequenced in a study of identical twins. TCRdb re-called the 5' RACE reads with MiXCR, one entry per CDR3 protein. There are 510,000 or so distinct CDR3 sequences in the sample; approximately 16% occur only once, and about 0.47% lies in the top ten. The same sample was also used in a study of yellow fever vaccine responses in identical twins.

The sample comprised CD4+ T cells sorted from blood. These receptors were taken from a woman between 18 and 30 years old in good health.

The chain links TRBV28 to TRBJ2-1; D is perhaps TRBD2 (5 bases). This CDR3 region has 14 residues. Germline CDR1 and CDR2: MDHEN and SYDVKM. V lost 8 bases and J lost 0, with 11 bases in between. CDR3 nucleotide sequence: TGTGCCAGCTCGGGGTACAGCTCCTACAATGAGCAGTTCTTC. This sequence encodes CASSGYSSYNEQFF.

This chain connects TRBV18 to TRBJ2-7; D ambiguous. The V gene's germline CDR1 is KGHSH and CDR2 LQKENI. Deletions cut 6 bases from V and 6 bases from J, with 21 bases between. The length of the CDR3 is 15 residues. The DNA of the CDR3 is TGTGCCAGCTCTCCTGGGCCAGGCTCCGCTTCCGAGCAGTACGTC. Translated, it gives CASSPGPGSASEQYV.

V usage is TRBV5-6 and J usage is TRBJ2-3; TRBD1 matches 7 bases. From germline, CDR1 is SGHDT and CDR2 YYEEEE. This CDR3 spans 15 amino acids. The trim removed 3 bases at V and 1 base at J, leaving 5 bases unmatched. The CDR3 reads CASSYTGVGTDTQYF. CDR3 coding DNA: TGTGCCAGCAGCTACACAGGGGTCGGCACAGATACGCAGTATTTT.

This clonotype was detected ten times or more. The chain employs TRBV7-3 and TRBJ1-1; the D gene is possibly TRBD1 (6 bases). The V end lost 5 bases, the J end lost 1 base, and 8 bases lay between the germline ends. The CDR3 has 13 residues. CDR1 is SGHTA, CDR2 FQGTGA, per germline. The DNA of the CDR3 is TGTGCCAGCAGCCGGACAGCGAACACTGAAGCTTTCTTT. Translated: CASSRTANTEAFF.

The chain couples TRBV7-9 to TRBJ2-1, with TRBD2 as a possible D gene (6 bases). V lost 5 bases to trimming and J lost 4 bases, with 15 bases between them. The CDR3 contains 15 residues. Germline loops: CDR1 SEHNR, CDR2 FQNEAQ (reference sequence). The CDR3 region is CASSPRGSIYNEQFF. The DNA for the CDR3 is TGTGCCAGCAGCCCCCGGGGGAGCATTTACAATGAGCAGTTCTTC. The full variable domain, rest sourced from reference TRBV7-9 and TRBJ2-1, is DTGVSQNPRHKITKRGQNVTFRCDPISEHNRLYWYRQTLGQGPEFLTYFQNEAQLEKSRLLSDRFSAERPKGSFSTLEIQRTEQGDSAMYLCASSPRGSIYNEQFFGPGTRLTVL.

The rearrangement links TRBV6-2 or TRBV6-3 to TRBJ2-1; D is possibly TRBD1 or TRBD2 (5 bases each). The CDR3 has 14 amino acids. V lost 10 bases to trimming and J lost 4 bases, with 17 bases between them. Germline CDR1 reads MNHEY; CDR2 reads SVGEGT. CDR3 residues: CATYTGTGYNEQFF. The CDR3 bases are TGTGCCACCTACACCGGGACGGGTTACAATGAGCAGTTCTTC.

This chain links TRBV6-1 with TRBJ1-1; the D gene is possibly TRBD1 (5 bases). Looked up from germline, CDR1 is MNHNS and CDR2 is SASEGT. V dropped 10 bases and J dropped 4 bases, with 16 bases sitting between them. CDR3 length: 13 residues. As DNA, the CDR3 is TGTGCCATCCAAATGGTCGGGGGCACTGAAGCTTTCTTT. This sequence encodes CAIQMVGGTEAFF.

V gene TRBV20-1 combines with J gene TRBJ1-1; D unclear. This CDR3 spans 13 amino acids. Germline V CDR1 and CDR2: DFQATT, SNEGSKA (reference sequence). V lost 0 bases and J lost 0, with 5 bases in between. CDR3 coding DNA: TGCAGTGCTAGAGAGGGGTTGAACACTGAAGCTTTCTTT. Its protein product is CSAREGLNTEAFF.

The chain carries TRBV12-3 or TRBV12-4 and TRBJ1-2; TRBD1 might be the D (5 bases). The CDR3 has 15 residues. With 1 base removed from V and 2 bases from J, the gap between germline ends came to 11 bases. The CDR3 DNA reads TGTGCCAGCAGTTTAGGGAGGCGGGGGAACTATGGCTACACCTTC. It is translated as CASSLGRRGNYGYTF.

This clonotype was seen a few times. V and J are TRBV29-1 and TRBJ2-7, with 10 bases identical to TRBD1. The germline CDR1 and CDR2 sequences are SQVTM and ANQGSEA. J was trimmed by 1 base and V by 1 base; bases with no gene match: 7. There are 16 residues in the CDR3. This CDR3 reads CSVEGLGTGVSYEQYF. The CDR3 bases are TGCAGCGTTGAAGGCCTCGGGACAGGGGTTTCCTACGAGCAGTACTTC.

This clonotype was observed many times. J is TRBJ2-3 and V is TRBV7-6; D gene unclear. The V end lost 0 bases, the J end lost 0 bases, and 25 bases lay between the germline ends. Germline values: CDR1 SGHVS, CDR2 FNYEAQ. This CDR3 spans 21 amino acids. The CDR3 sequence: CASSLAIRFAALQSSTDTQYF. In DNA form, the CDR3 reads TGTGCCAGCAGCTTAGCGATAAGGTTCGCGGCTCTACAATCTAGCACAGATACGCAGTATTTT.

This chain connects TRBV20-1 to TRBJ2-1, with D possibly TRBD2 on 5 matching bases. Germline-derived CDR1 and CDR2 are DFQATT and SNEGSKA (reference sequence). The CDR3 length is 14 residues. Trimming removed 6 bases from V and 7 bases from J, with 19 bases in between. The CDR3 DNA is TGCAGTGCGACTACGACCAACGCTCGAAATGAGCAGTTCTTC. Residues: CSATTTNARNEQFF.

This clonotype turned up a few times. This sequence joins TRBV21-1 and TRBJ1-5; the DNA was not used to check the table's D call, TRBD1. TRBV21-1 is noted as a pseudogene. CDR3 size: 14 residues. The CDR3 region is CASQRGTSNQPQHF. In DNA, the CDR3 is TGTGCCAGTCAAAGGGGGACGAGCAATCAGCCCCAGCATTTT.

This clonotype turned up a few times. The J gene is TRBJ2-3, the V gene TRBV5-8; tentative D call: TRBD1 (5 bases). Germline assignment: CDR1 SGHTS and CDR2 YDEGEE. V was pared by 2 bases and J by 5 bases, with 12 bases between. This CDR3 contains 14 residues. In DNA form, the CDR3 reads TGTGCCAGCAGCTTCCCAGGGCCCGGAGATACGCAGTATTTT. Its protein product is CASSFPGPGDTQYF.

CDR3 nucleotide sequence: TGTGCCAGTAGCACCGACAGGGTCTCGGGCTACACCTTC. Its translation is CASSTDRVSGYTF. The chain employs TRBV19 and TRBJ1-2; 7 bases agree with TRBD1. V lost 6 bases, J lost 8 bases, and 9 bases stayed unmatched. CDR1 LNHDA and CDR2 SQIVND come from the germline V gene (reference sequence). The CDR3 is 13 amino acids.

This clonotype was seen more than once but under ten times. CDR3 DNA sequence: TGTGCCAGCAGTGAGGGGAGGGCTAGCGGGGGAGAGAGCACAGATACGCAGTATTTT. Protein sequence: CASSEGRASGGESTDTQYF. This chain connects TRBV25-1 to TRBJ2-3, with TRBD2 matching 10 bases. The length of the CDR3 is 19 residues. V shed 3 bases and J 0 bases; nucleotides not matched to a gene: 12. CDR1 is MGHDK, CDR2 SYGVNS, per germline.

This chain uses TRBV2 with TRBJ2-2; D possibly corresponds to TRBD2 (5 bases). The CDR3 is 13 amino acids. Trimming stripped 8 bases from V and 4 bases from J, with 11 bases between. CDR1 is SNHLY and CDR2 is FYNNEI in the germline V gene. CDR3 bases: TGTGCCAGCCGATTGGAGGTCACCGGGGAGCTGTTTTTT. Translating it yields CASRLEVTGELFF.

The chain has TRBV5-1 and TRBJ1-3; D remains unclear. The CDR3 totals 16 residues. The ends were cut back, 3 bases at V and 0 bases at J, with 13 bases in the middle. The germline V gene encodes CDR1 SGHRS and CDR2 YFSETQ. The CDR3 here is CASSSQYLNSGNTIYF. The CDR3 bases are TGCGCCAGCAGCTCACAGTACTTAAACTCTGGAAACACCATATATTTT.

This chain connects TRBV3-1 to TRBJ2-5, with no clear D. Trimming removed 0 bases from V and 5 bases from J, with 13 bases in between. The CDR3 covers 15 residues. The germline gives CDR1 LGHDT, CDR2 YNNKEL (reference sequence). CDR3 sequence reads: CASSQESTVRETQYF. CDR3 bases: TGTGCCAGCAGCCAAGAAAGTACAGTGAGGGAGACCCAGTACTTC.

This rearrangement joins TRBV29-1 to TRBJ1-1; the D is unclear. V lost 6 bases to trimming and J lost 3 bases, with 26 bases between them. The germline V gene has CDR1 SQVTM and CDR2 ANQGSEA. The CDR3 length is 17 residues. The CDR3 coding sequence is TGCAGCGTCTCCCCTCTCCAGTCCGGGTTGGCCTACACTGAAGCTTTCTTT. Its translation is CSVSPLQSGLAYTEAFF.

The chain recombines TRBV25-1 with TRBJ1-2; weak D call: TRBD1 (6 bases). The V end lost 7 bases, the J end lost 7 bases, and 25 bases lay between the germline ends. This CDR3 has 16 residues. Germline loops: CDR1 MGHDK, CDR2 SYGVNS. This CDR3 reads CASTPKGVKGTGGYTF. The CDR3 DNA sequence: TGTGCCAGCACCCCCAAGGGGGTTAAAGGTACAGGTGGCTACACCTTC.